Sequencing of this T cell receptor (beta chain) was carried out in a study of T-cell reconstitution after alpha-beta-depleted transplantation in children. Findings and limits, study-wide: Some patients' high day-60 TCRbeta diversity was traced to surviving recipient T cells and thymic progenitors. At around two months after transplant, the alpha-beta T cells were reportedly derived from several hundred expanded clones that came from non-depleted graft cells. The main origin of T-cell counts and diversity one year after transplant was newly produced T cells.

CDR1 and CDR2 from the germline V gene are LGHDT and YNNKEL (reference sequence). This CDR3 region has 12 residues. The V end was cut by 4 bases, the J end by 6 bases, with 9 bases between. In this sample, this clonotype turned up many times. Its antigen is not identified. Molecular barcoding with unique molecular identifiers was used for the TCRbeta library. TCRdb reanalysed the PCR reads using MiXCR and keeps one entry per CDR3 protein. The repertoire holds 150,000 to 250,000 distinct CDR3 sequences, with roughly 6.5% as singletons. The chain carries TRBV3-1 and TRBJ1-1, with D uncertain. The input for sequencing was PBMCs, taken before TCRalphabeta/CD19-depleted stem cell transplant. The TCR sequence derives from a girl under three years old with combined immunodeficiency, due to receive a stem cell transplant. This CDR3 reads CASSPADSEAFF. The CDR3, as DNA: TGTGCCAGCAGCCCAGCCGATTCTGAAGCTTTCTTT.